Presented here are 25 T cell receptor beta chains from one specimen sequenced in a study of metastatic and nonmetastatic thyroid tumors. TCRdb reanalyzed the PCR reads via MiXCR. Of 25,000 to 30,000 clones in the sample, approximately 17% were seen once. The entire patient cohort was treatment-naive prior to thyroid surgery. Sample: blood. The receptors were sampled from a male donor with papillary thyroid cancer or a benign thyroid nodule (not recorded which). Some clones in this sample may be carry-over from other donors' samples.

This clone was counted many times. The chain carries TRBV6-2 or TRBV6-3 and TRBJ1-5; D remains ambiguous. The CDR3 length is 15 residues. Germline V gene data show CDR1 as MNHEY and CDR2 as SVGEGT. V lost 5 bases and J 0 bases, leaving 11 bases between the germline ends. The CDR3 DNA reads as TGTGCCAGCAGTCCCTACGCATATAGCAATCAGCCCCAGCATTTT. Protein product: CASSPYAYSNQPQHF.

The sample holds many counts of this clone. This chain links TRBV7-3 with TRBJ2-1, with TRBD2 as a possible D gene (7 bases). CDR3 size: 15 residues. V lost 6 bases, J lost 6 bases, and 18 bases lay in between. Germline V lookup: CDR1 SGHTA, CDR2 FQGTGA. CDR3 DNA sequence: TGTGCCAGCAGGGCGGGGGCCCTGGGGTCCAATGAGCAGTTCTTC. Its protein product is CASRAGALGSNEQFF. The full variable domain, completed using reference TRBV7-3 and TRBJ2-1, is GAGVSQTPSNKVTEKGKYVELRCDPISGHTALYWYRQSLGQGPEFLIYFQGTGAADDSGLPNDRFFAVRPEGSVSTLKIQRTERGDSAVYLCASRAGALGSNEQFFGPGTRLTVL.

This clone was counted at least ten times. CDR3 protein: CASSSTSVDEQFF. The CDR3 DNA reads as TGTGCCAGCTCCAGTACTAGCGTTGATGAGCAGTTCTTC. The chain has TRBV3-1 and TRBJ2-1; 7 nucleotides line up with TRBD2. Unmatched junction bases numbered 9, after V lost 8 bases and J lost 8 bases. The CDR3 loop spans 13 amino acids. Germline CDR1 and CDR2: LGHDT and YNNKEL (reference sequence).

Regarding this clone: With a much larger clone just one base away, this may be a read error. The chain couples TRBV24-1 to TRBJ2-3; 7 bases align to TRBD1. After removal of 11 bases from V and 5 bases from J, the junction contained 3 bases not matched to a gene. This CDR3 comprises 11 residues. In germline, CDR1 is KGHDR, CDR2 SFDVKD. The CDR3 nucleotides read TGTGCCATAAGGGACAGAGATACGCAGTATTTT. Its protein is CAIRDRDTQYF.

This clone was recorded at least ten times. The rearrangement uses TRBV18 and TRBJ1-3; 10 bases match TRBD1. The CDR3 extends over 16 amino acids. Looked up from germline, CDR1 is KGHSH and CDR2 is LQKENI. With 1 base clipped from V and 2 bases from J, the junction kept 2 bases outside the gene matches. The CDR3 region is CASSPRGTGAGNTIYF. In nucleotides, the CDR3 is TGTGCCAGCTCACCACGGGGGACAGGGGCTGGAAACACCATATATTTT.

This clone was picked up a small number of times. The rearrangement links TRBV12-3 or TRBV12-4 to TRBJ2-7; a possible D gene is TRBD2 (7 bases). V lost 7 bases, J lost 7 bases, and 14 bases lay in between. The CDR3 has 12 amino acids. The CDR3 DNA reads TGTGCCAGCACTCTAAGGGGGGGAGAGCAGTACTTC. Its translation is CASTLRGGEQYF.

This clone was recorded at least ten times. This chain uses TRBV20-1 with TRBJ1-1; D is unresolved. The CDR3 has 13 amino acids. From germline, CDR1 is DFQATT and CDR2 SNEGSKA (reference sequence). V was cut by 3 bases and J by 1 base, with 9 bases left in between. The CDR3 loop is CSASGRENTEAFF. The CDR3 DNA reads TGCAGTGCTAGTGGTCGTGAGAACACTGAAGCTTTCTTT.

This clone has at least ten counts. The gene calls are TRBV11-2 and TRBJ2-7; D may be TRBD1 (6 bases). CDR3 length: 15 residues. Trimming removed 5 bases from V and 0 bases from J, with 14 bases in between. Germline lookup yields CDR1 SGHAT and CDR2 FQNNGV. CDR3 DNA: TGTGCCAGCAGCCCTTGGACAGAGAGCTCCTACGAGCAGTACTTC. This gives the protein CASSPWTESSYEQYF.

The sample holds one count of this clone. V is TRBV3-1 and J is TRBJ1-3; a weak D match, TRBD1 (5 bases). The CDR3 has 14 residues. V lost 6 bases to trimming and J lost 0 bases, with 9 bases between them. Germline V gene sequence: CDR1 LGHDT, CDR2 YNNKEL (reference sequence). This CDR3 is CASRGTDSGNTIYF. CDR3 bases: TGTGCCAGCAGAGGGACGGACTCTGGAAACACCATATATTTT.

This chain links TRBV5-4 with TRBJ2-3; a weak D match, TRBD1 (7 bases). CDR3 length: 16 amino acids. Trimming took 1 base from V and 3 from J, leaving 15 bases between them. Germline V gene data show CDR1 as SGHNT and CDR2 as YYREEE (reference sequence). The CDR3 here is CASSLSVQGRTDTQYF. The CDR3 coding sequence is TGTGCCAGCAGCTTGAGTGTACAGGGGAGGACAGATACGCAGTATTTT.

This clone is medium-sized within its sample. The rearrangement joins TRBV2 to TRBJ2-7; D not resolved. Trimming cost V 7 bases and J 0 bases, with 10 bases left between them. The CDR3 contains 13 residues. The germline V gene has CDR1 SNHLY and CDR2 FYNNEI. The CDR3 nucleotides read TGTGCCAGCAAAATAGACGTCTCCTACGAGCAGTACTTC. This gives the protein CASKIDVSYEQYF.

This clone has only a few counts. A read error may produce the germline difference seen at one junction end. This sequence joins TRBV28 and TRBJ2-1; D is perhaps TRBD1 (5 bases). CDR3 size: 15 residues. CDR1 is MDHEN, CDR2 SYDVKM, per germline. In DNA form, the CDR3 reads TGTGCAAGCAGTTTTGCAGGGCGCTACTACAATGAGCAGTTCTTC. Protein product: CASSFAGRYYNEQFF.

This chain links TRBV5-4 with TRBJ1-2, with D possibly matching TRBD1 (6 bases). With 1 base removed from V and 8 bases from J, the gap between germline ends came to 15 bases. The CDR3 has 14 amino acids. Germline CDR1 SGHNT, CDR2 YYREEE (reference sequence). CDR3 in amino acids: CASSLYRVNGGYTF. The CDR3 DNA sequence: TGTGCCAGCAGCTTGTACAGGGTGAATGGCGGCTACACCTTC.

Many counts were recorded for this clone. CDR3 DNA: TGTGCCAGTACCCGGGCTACCCACACAGATACGCAGTATTTT. Its protein is CASTRATHTDTQYF. The chain couples TRBV25-1 to TRBJ2-3; D remains unclear. The germline V gene encodes CDR1 MGHDK and CDR2 SYGVNS. V lost 9 bases to trimming and J lost 2 bases, with 15 bases between them. The CDR3 is made up of 14 amino acids.

This clone was recorded many times. Being one base from a much bigger clone, this may be a read error. Additional DNA sequences in this sample encode the identical CDR3. The chain combines TRBV28 with TRBJ2-2; TRBD1 is a possible D gene (5 bases). Germline assignment: CDR1 MDHEN and CDR2 SYDVKM. CDR3 size: 16 residues. The CDR3: CASSSFPSQGTGELFF. In DNA, the CDR3 is TGCGCCAGCAGTTCCTTCCCATCCCAGGGCACCGGGGAGCTGTTTTTT.

The chain recombines TRBV4-2 with TRBJ2-5; D might be TRBD2 (5 bases). Looked up from germline, CDR1 is LGHNA and CDR2 is YNFKEQ. This CDR3 spans 14 amino acids. V lost 3 bases and J lost 7, with 15 bases in between. The CDR3 here is CASSHEGMGVTQYF. CDR3 nucleotides: TGTGCCAGCAGCCACGAAGGGATGGGAGTGACCCAGTACTTC.

This clone showed up just a few times. V and J are TRBV3-1 and TRBJ1-3, with D possibly TRBD1 on 5 matching bases. Trimming removed 0 bases at V and 3 bases at J, with 6 bases between. This CDR3 has 14 residues. Germline loops: CDR1 LGHDT, CDR2 YNNKEL (reference sequence). The CDR3 here is CASSQDRVGNTIYF. CDR3 sequence (DNA): TGTGCCAGCAGCCAAGACAGGGTTGGAAACACCATATATTTT.

This chain links TRBV12-3 or TRBV12-4 with TRBJ2-6; no reliable D call. V was clipped by 2 bases and J by 4 bases, with 18 bases between them. CDR3 length: 18 amino acids. DNA for the CDR3: TGTGCCAGCAGTTTAAGCTTGTGGGTATTGAGGGGGGCCAACGTCCTGACTTTC. This encodes CASSLSLWVLRGANVLTF.

This chain uses TRBV5-1 with TRBJ2-7, with D tentatively TRBD2 (6 bases). Trimming stripped 0 bases from V and 11 bases from J, with 24 bases between. CDR3 size: 16 residues. Germline-derived CDR1 and CDR2 are SGHRS and YFSETQ. DNA of the CDR3: TGCGCCAGCAGCTTGGCCTTGGGGACTGATCTCTACGATAAGTACTTC. Translating gives CASSLALGTDLYDKYF.

This clone was found many times. CDR3 sequence reads: CASSTWGGENTEAFF. CDR3 DNA sequence: TGCGCCAGCAGCACCTGGGGGGGGGAGAACACTGAAGCTTTCTTT. The V and J genes are TRBV5-1 and TRBJ1-1; TRBD1 might be the D (5 bases). The V end lost 4 bases, the J end lost 1 base, and 14 bases lay between the germline ends. CDR1 SGHRS and CDR2 YFSETQ come from the germline V gene. The CDR3 is made up of 15 amino acids.

This clone is medium-sized within its sample. The rearrangement uses TRBV6-1 and TRBJ2-2; D perhaps matches TRBD1 (5 bases). Germline V gene lookup returns CDR1 MNHNS and CDR2 SASEGT. V was cut by 11 bases and J by 2 bases, with 15 bases left in between. The CDR3 totals 14 residues. As DNA, the CDR3 is TGTGCCGGTAGGACAACGTCAAACACCGGGGAGCTGTTTTTT. Residues: CAGRTTSNTGELFF.

This clone was seen at least ten times. The chain has TRBV29-1 and TRBJ1-1, with D possibly being TRBD1 (5 bases). The V gene's germline CDR1 is SQVTM and CDR2 ANQGSEA. The ends were cut back, 4 bases at V and 5 bases at J, with 14 bases in the middle. CDR3 size: 13 residues. CDR3 sequence: CSVGGGRGTEAFF. The CDR3 DNA reads as TGCAGCGTTGGGGGGGGACGGGGAACTGAAGCTTTCTTT.

The chain combines TRBV7-9 with TRBJ2-1, with 7 bases identical to TRBD1. V gave up 1 base and J gave up 10 bases; unmatched junction bases: 1. The CDR3 sequence is 12 residues long. Germline values: CDR1 SEHNR, CDR2 FQNEAQ (reference sequence). The CDR3 coding sequence is TGTGCCAGCAGCTTAGGGGACAGAGAGCAGTTCTTC. It codes for CASSLGDREQFF.

Ten or more counts support this clone. The V gene is TRBV10-2, the J gene TRBJ2-1; maybe TRBD2 (5 bases). Germline V gives CDR1 WSHSY, CDR2 SAAADI. V lost 6 bases and J lost 3, with 18 bases in between. This CDR3 contains 16 residues. The CDR3 spells CASRGGFTADYNEQFF. CDR3 DNA sequence: TGCGCCAGCAGAGGAGGATTCACGGCTGACTACAATGAGCAGTTCTTC.

This chain connects TRBV6-1 to TRBJ1-3, with D tentatively TRBD1 (5 bases). Trimming left V 11 bases short and J 0 bases short, with 8 bases between. Germline-derived CDR1 and CDR2 are MNHNS and SASEGT. The CDR3 totals 12 residues. In DNA, the CDR3 is TGTGCCTCGGGGGTCTCTGGAAACACCATATATTTT. Translation: CASGVSGNTIYF.